This T cell receptor beta chain derives from a study of blood T cell repertoires in COVID-19 (TCRdb year 2020). With respect to the entire study: Samples covering the acute and convalescent phases of COVID-19 were provided by collaborators in the United States, Italy and Spain. Deeply sampled blood TCRbeta repertoires from subjects exposed to, actively infected with, or recovered from COVID-19 were included in the dataset. The prospective study material was composed of cDNA or gDNA derived from T cells, B-cell-depleted T cells, or PBMCs. Samples were obtained from the ongoing ImmuneRACE study (first 160 participants) and from about 1,300 subjects provided by 6 global collaborators. Nearly every sample came with metadata listing a de-identified subject ID, COVID-19 status, age in years and sex. The repertoires were released in a freely available public database intended as a resource for research on the immune response to SARS-CoV-2. Where available, HLA class I and class II types were taken from metadata supplied by the sample provider and were not determined by assay-based typing. What the authors observed across the whole study: Clinical and demographic metadata were provided uncurated, with the amount varying by source and participant.

One collaborating source in Seattle enrolled patients during active infection and followed them longitudinally through the course of disease. Whole blood was collected in K2EDTA tubes by collaborating institutions according to the institutions' own protocols. For TCRbeta analysis, collaborators shipped samples as frozen whole blood, isolated PBMCs, or DNA extracted from either of those sample types. For this clone: Its antigen specificity is not known. Base qualities are not at hand, and no much larger clone is one base apart.

Trimming accounts for 3 bases at V and 2 bases at J, while the number of junction bases matched to no gene is 5. The germline V gene supplies CDR1 KGHDR and CDR2 SFDVKD. The CDR3 runs 16 amino acids, cysteine and phenylalanine included. The CDR3 DNA has 48 bases and is translated from base 1. TCRbeta CDR3 regions were amplified from genomic DNA using the immunoSEQ Assay, a bias-controlled multiplex PCR. As for the authors' bioinformatics: The number of nucleated cells in each sample was estimated from the amplification of reference gene primers within the assay. Sequence reads were collapsed and filtered to measure the absolute abundance of every unique TCRbeta CDR3 rearrangement. Productive Simpson clonality was computed per sample as the square root of Simpson's diversity index over productive rearrangements. Held by TCRdb, this immuneACCESS table contains in-frame sequences only and omits some clones. Under half of the omission traces to an unresolved V gene where checked; the cause of the rest is unknown. Clone size and V and J calls were adopted from that table, with D and trimming inferred from the DNA. The sample table lists 300,000 to 400,000 clones, about 88% of them with a count of one. The top ten clones comprise roughly 6.6% of the sample.

Here the chain combines TRBV24-1 and TRBJ1-2, with TRBD1 matching 10 junction bases. Sequencing input: peripheral blood. This clonotype originated in a woman in her 70s with COVID-19, enrolled during active disease. The CDR3 protein sequence reads: CATSDPGQGENYGYTF. The nucleotides read TGTGCCACCAGTGATCCAGGACAGGGGGAAAACTATGGCTACACCTTC.